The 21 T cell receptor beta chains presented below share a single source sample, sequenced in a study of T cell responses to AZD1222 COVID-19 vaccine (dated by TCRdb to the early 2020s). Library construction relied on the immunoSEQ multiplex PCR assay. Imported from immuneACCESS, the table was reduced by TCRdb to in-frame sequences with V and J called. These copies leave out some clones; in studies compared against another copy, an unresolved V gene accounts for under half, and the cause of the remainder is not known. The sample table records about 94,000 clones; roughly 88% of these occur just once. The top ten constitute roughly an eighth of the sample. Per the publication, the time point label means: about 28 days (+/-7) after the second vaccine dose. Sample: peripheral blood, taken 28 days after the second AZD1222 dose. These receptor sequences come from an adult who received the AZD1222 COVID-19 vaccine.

DNA for the CDR3: TGTGCCACCAGTGACAGGGGGTCTAATGAAAAACTGTTTTTT. It yields the protein CATSDRGSNEKLFF. The chain couples TRBV24-1 to TRBJ1-4; 7 nucleotides line up with TRBD1. CDR1 KGHDR and CDR2 SFDVKD come from the germline V gene. Trimming removed 4 bases from V and 3 bases from J; junction bases left unmatched: 1. The CDR3 spans 14 residues.

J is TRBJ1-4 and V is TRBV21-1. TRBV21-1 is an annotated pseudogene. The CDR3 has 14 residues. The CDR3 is CARGESGRNEKLFF. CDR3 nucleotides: TGTGCCAGGGGGGAGTCCGGACGTAATGAAAAACTGTTTTTT.

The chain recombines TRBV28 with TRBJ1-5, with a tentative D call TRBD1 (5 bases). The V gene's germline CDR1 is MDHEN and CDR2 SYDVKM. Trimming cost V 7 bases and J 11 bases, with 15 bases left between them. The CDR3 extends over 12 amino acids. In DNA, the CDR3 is TGTGCCAGCAACTCTAGGGTCAGGGCCCAGCATTTT. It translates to CASNSRVRAQHF.

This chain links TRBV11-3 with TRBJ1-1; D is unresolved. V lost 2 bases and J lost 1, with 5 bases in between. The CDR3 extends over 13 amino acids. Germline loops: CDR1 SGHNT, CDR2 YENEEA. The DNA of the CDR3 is TGTGCCAGCAGCTTACTAAGGAACACTGAAGCTTTCTTT. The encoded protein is CASSLLRNTEAFF.

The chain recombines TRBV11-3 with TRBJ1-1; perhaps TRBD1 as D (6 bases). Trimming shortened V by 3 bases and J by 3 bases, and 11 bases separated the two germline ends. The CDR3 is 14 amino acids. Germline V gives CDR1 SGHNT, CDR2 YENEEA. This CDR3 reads CASSFADSYTEAFF. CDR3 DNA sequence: TGTGCCAGCAGCTTTGCGGACAGTTACACTGAAGCTTTCTTT.

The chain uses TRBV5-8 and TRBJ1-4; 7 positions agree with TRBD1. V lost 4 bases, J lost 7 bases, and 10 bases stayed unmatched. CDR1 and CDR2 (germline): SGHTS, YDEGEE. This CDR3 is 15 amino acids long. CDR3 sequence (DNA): TGTGCCAGCAGCGCCCCGACAGGGCGAGTTGAAAAACTGTTTTTT. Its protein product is CASSAPTGRVEKLFF.

In DNA, the CDR3 is TGTGCCAGCAGCCCCTCTAGCGGGGGGAACTACGAGCAGTACTTC. It yields the protein CASSPSSGGNYEQYF. This chain links TRBV11-3 with TRBJ2-7, with 11 bases that match TRBD2. Germline V gene sequence: CDR1 SGHNT, CDR2 YENEEA. V lost 5 bases to trimming and J lost 3 bases; unmatched junction nucleotides: 6. There are 15 residues in the CDR3.

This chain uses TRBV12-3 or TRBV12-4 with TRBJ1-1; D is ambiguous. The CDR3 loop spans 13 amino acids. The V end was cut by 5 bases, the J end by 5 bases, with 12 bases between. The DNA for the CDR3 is TGTGCCAGCAGTCGGACTGGCCTTACTGAAGCTTTCTTT. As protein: CASSRTGLTEAFF.

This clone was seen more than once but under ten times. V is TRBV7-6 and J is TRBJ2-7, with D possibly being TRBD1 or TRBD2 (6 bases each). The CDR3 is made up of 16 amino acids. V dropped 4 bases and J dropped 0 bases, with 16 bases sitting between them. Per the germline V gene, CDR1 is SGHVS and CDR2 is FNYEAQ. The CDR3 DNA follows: TGTGCCAGCAGCTCCCCCGGGGGCCGTAGCTCCTACGAGCAGTACTTC. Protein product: CASSSPGGRSSYEQYF.

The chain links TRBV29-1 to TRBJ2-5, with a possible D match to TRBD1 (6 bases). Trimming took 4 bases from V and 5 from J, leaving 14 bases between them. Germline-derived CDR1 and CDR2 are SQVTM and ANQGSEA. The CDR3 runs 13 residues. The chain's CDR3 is CSVVGGGLETQYF. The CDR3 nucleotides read TGCAGCGTTGTTGGGGGCGGGTTGGAGACCCAGTACTTC.

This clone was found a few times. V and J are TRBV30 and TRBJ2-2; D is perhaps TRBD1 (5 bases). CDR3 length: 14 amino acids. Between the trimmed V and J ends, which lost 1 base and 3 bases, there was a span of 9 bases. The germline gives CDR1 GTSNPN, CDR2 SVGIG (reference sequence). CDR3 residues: CAWSGGADTGELFF. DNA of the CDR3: TGTGCCTGGAGTGGGGGCGCCGACACCGGGGAGCTGTTTTTT.

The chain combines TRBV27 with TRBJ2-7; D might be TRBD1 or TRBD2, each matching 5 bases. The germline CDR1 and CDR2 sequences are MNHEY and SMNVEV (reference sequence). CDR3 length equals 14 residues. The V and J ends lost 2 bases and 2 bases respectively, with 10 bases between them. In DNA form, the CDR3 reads TGTGCCAGCAGTTTAGTTCGGGGCCCCTACGAGCAGTACTTC. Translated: CASSLVRGPYEQYF.

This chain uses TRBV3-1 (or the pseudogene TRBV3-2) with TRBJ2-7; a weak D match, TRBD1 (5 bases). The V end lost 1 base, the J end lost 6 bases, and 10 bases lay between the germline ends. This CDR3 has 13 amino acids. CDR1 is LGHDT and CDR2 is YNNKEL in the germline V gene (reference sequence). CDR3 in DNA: TGTGCCAGCAGCCAAGCCAGGGTGGGCGAGCAGTACTTC. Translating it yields CASSQARVGEQYF.

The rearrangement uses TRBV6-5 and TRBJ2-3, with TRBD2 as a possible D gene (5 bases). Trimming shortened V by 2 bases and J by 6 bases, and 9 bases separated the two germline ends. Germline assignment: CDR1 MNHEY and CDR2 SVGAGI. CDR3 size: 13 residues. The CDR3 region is CASSYQRVDTQYF. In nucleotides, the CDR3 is TGTGCCAGCAGTTACCAGAGGGTGGATACGCAGTATTTT.

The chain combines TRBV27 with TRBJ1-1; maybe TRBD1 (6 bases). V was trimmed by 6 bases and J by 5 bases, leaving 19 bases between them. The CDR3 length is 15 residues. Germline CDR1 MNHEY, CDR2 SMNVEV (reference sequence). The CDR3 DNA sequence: TGTGCCAGCAGGATACGGATGACACAGGGAACTGAAGCTTTCTTT. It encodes CASRIRMTQGTEAFF.

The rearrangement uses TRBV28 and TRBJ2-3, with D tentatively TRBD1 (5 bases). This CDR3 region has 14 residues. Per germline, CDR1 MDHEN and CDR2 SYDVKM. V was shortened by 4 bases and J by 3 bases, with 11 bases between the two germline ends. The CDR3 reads CASSSISGTDTQYF. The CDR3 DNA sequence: TGTGCCAGCAGTTCCATTTCAGGGACAGATACGCAGTATTTT.

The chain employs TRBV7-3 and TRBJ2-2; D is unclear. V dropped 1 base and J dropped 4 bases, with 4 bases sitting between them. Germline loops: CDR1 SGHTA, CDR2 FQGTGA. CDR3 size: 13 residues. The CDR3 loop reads CASSLMTTGELFF. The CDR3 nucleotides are TGTGCCAGCAGCTTAATGACCACCGGGGAGCTGTTTTTT.

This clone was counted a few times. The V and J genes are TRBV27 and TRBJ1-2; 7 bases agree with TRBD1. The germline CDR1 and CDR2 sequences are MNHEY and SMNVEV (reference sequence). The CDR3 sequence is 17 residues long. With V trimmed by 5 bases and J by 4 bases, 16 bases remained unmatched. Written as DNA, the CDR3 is TGTGCCAGCAGTCCCCGGGACAGAGAAATTTATCGCTATGGCTACACCTTC. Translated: CASSPRDREIYRYGYTF.

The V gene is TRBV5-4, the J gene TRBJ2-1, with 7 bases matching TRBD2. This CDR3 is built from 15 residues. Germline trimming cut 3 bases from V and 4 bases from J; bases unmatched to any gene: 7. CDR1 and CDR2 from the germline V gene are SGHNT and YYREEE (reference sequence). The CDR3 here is CASSSTSSRYNEQFF. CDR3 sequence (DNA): TGTGCCAGCAGCTCGACTAGCAGTAGGTACAATGAGCAGTTCTTC.

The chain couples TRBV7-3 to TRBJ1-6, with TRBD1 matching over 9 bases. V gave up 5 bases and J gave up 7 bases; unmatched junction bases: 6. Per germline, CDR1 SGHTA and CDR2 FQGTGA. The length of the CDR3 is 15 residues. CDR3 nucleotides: TGTGCCAGCAGCACGGGACAGGGCCCAAATTCACCCCTCCACTTT. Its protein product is CASSTGQGPNSPLHF.

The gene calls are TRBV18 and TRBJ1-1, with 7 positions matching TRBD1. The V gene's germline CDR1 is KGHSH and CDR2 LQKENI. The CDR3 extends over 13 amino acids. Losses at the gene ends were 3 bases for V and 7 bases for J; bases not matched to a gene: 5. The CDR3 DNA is TGTGCCAGCTCACCTAATGGACAGGTTGAAGCTTTCTTT. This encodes CASSPNGQVEAFF.